This TCR beta chain was sequenced for a study of shared clonotypes between healthy human individuals. Overall study: Every donor yielded three CD4 naive, three CD4 memory, two CD8 naive and one CD8 memory plate.

The donors, healthy adults who were HIV-negative, had experienced no recent acute infections or vaccinations. Original handling: Junction-only immunoSEQ sequences carried no quality scores, so filtering differed. Assay used: immunoSEQ multiplex PCR; TCRdb lists only in-frame clones, some missing. V and J calls and clone size are copied from that table; D and trimming were computed from the DNA. The sample lists about 2.3 million clones; around 93% were seen once. Study-level points and caveats: Despite large depth, sorted-subset datasets appeared incompletely sequenced.

Notes on this clone: What it binds is not known.

V shed 5 bases and J shed 1 base, with 16 bases lying between them. Germline loops: CDR1 MGHRA, CDR2 YSYEKL. The CDR3 has 16 residues. This clonotype was sampled from a man in his late teens or twenties in good health. Some clones in this sample may be carry-over from other donors' samples. Sequenced input: naive CD4+ T cells from PBMCs. Subset of the sample: CD45RA+ positively selected. The V and J genes are TRBV4-1 and TRBJ2-3; TRBD2 is a possible D gene (6 bases). Written as DNA, the CDR3 is TGCGCCAGCAGCTGGCTAAGTAGCGGCCGCACAGATACGCAGTATTTT. Encoded protein: CASSWLSSGRTDTQYF.